A single sample gave rise to the 32 T cell receptor beta chains below, sequenced in a study of glioma-infiltrating T cells after dendritic cell vaccination. TCRdb's copy holds only in-frame clones and misses some; the assay was immunoSEQ multiplex PCR. Altogether fewer than 75,000 clones are present, 81% being singletons, with the ten largest covering around 8%. The starting material was blood, obtained before dendritic cell vaccination. These receptors all come from a human donor with glioblastoma.

The chain has TRBV30 and TRBJ1-1; TRBD1 might be the D (5 bases). V was shortened by 0 bases and J by 3 bases, with 14 bases between the two germline ends. Per the germline V gene, CDR1 is GTSNPN and CDR2 is SVGIG (reference sequence). The CDR3 contains 15 residues. CDR3 residues: CAWSVLSGRYTEAFF. CDR3 bases: TGTGCCTGGAGTGTACTTTCAGGGAGGTACACTGAAGCTTTCTTT.

In its sample, this clone was seen many times. The chain combines TRBV6-1 with TRBJ1-6; D is ambiguous. The V end lost 4 bases, the J end lost 6 bases, and 10 bases lay between the germline ends. The CDR3 totals 14 residues. The germline CDR1 and CDR2 sequences are MNHNS and SASEGT. The CDR3 sequence is CASSVGVANSPLHF. In nucleotides, the CDR3 is TGTGCCAGCAGTGTTGGAGTCGCTAATTCACCCCTCCACTTT.

This clone was detected only once. The CDR3 coding sequence is TGTGCCAGCTCAGGGAGGGGCACCTACGAGCAGTACTTC. Amino acids: CASSGRGTYEQYF. The gene calls are TRBV5-6 and TRBJ2-7; TRBD2 matches 7 bases. The CDR3 covers 13 residues. Germline CDR1 is SGHDT and CDR2 is YYEEEE. J lost 2 bases, V lost 7 bases, and 6 bases had no gene match.

The chain recombines TRBV10-3 with TRBJ1-5; 7 bases are a match to TRBD1. This CDR3 is 14 amino acids long. Germline trimming cut 6 bases from V and 5 bases from J; bases unmatched to any gene: 7. Looked up from germline, CDR1 is ENHRY and CDR2 is SYGVKD. DNA of the CDR3: TGTGCCATCAGCCCCGGACAGGCTGATCAGCCCCAGCATTTT. Its protein product is CAISPGQADQPQHF.

The chain couples TRBV20-1 to TRBJ1-1; D unclear. This CDR3 comprises 11 residues. Germline CDR1 DFQATT, CDR2 SNEGSKA (reference sequence). Trimming left V 3 bases short and J 4 bases short, with 6 bases between. CDR3 sequence: CSASQVTEAFF. CDR3 nucleotide sequence: TGCAGTGCTAGTCAGGTCACTGAAGCTTTCTTT.

This clone showed up just a few times. The rearrangement links TRBV15 to TRBJ1-4, with D possibly being TRBD1 (5 bases). Germline V gene data show CDR1 as LNHNV and CDR2 as YYDKDF (reference sequence). The CDR3 is made up of 13 amino acids. V shed 1 base and J shed 8 bases, with 8 bases lying between them. CDR3 DNA: TGTGCCACCAGCAGAGGGGGGGAGGAAAAACTGTTTTTT. Its protein product is CATSRGGEEKLFF.

In this sample, this clone turned up once. The rearrangement links TRBV15 to TRBJ1-1; D is perhaps TRBD1 (5 bases). Germline V lookup: CDR1 LNHNV, CDR2 YYDKDF (reference sequence). This CDR3 has 13 residues. Trimming took 1 base from V and 6 from J, leaving 9 bases between them. The CDR3 DNA is TGTGCCACCAGCAGAGGCGACAGCCCTGAAGCTTTCTTT. Translated, it gives CATSRGDSPEAFF.

In regard to this clone: One end of the junction is discordant with germline, which a read error may explain. V usage is TRBV7-3 and J usage is TRBJ2-3, with 8 bases identical to TRBD2. The germline CDR1 and CDR2 sequences are SGHTA and FQGTGA. The CDR3 is 17 amino acids. The CDR3 spells CASSLTYRGGRTDTQYF. The CDR3 DNA sequence: TGTGCCAGCAGCCTAACGTATCGGGGGGGCCGGACAGATACGCAGTATTTT.

The chain carries TRBV5-4 and TRBJ1-1; D unclear. V gave up 0 bases and J gave up 2 bases, with 11 bases separating them. Germline assignment: CDR1 SGHNT and CDR2 YYREEE (reference sequence). This CDR3 is 15 amino acids long. CDR3 loop: CASSLGASVNTEAFF. The CDR3 region has the DNA TGTGCCAGCAGCTTGGGGGCGTCAGTCAACACTGAAGCTTTCTTT.

The CDR3 reads CASSSPRGVTDTQYF. CDR3 bases: TGTGCCAGCAGTTCCCCCAGGGGGGTCACAGATACGCAGTATTTT. The gene calls are TRBV27 and TRBJ2-3; maybe TRBD1 (7 bases). Germline values: CDR1 MNHEY, CDR2 SMNVEV (reference sequence). V dropped 4 bases and J dropped 2 bases, with 13 bases sitting between them. This CDR3 contains 15 residues.

This clone was recorded a few times. J is TRBJ1-1 and V is TRBV9; tentative D call: TRBD1 (5 bases). CDR1 and CDR2 from the germline V gene are SGDLS and YYNGEE. Trimming removed 3 bases at V and 7 bases at J, with 10 bases between. This CDR3 region has 12 residues. CDR3 residues: CASSGRDFEAFF. CDR3 coding DNA: TGTGCCAGCAGCGGCCGGGACTTTGAAGCTTTCTTT.

V usage is TRBV5-4 and J usage is TRBJ1-4, with 10 nucleotides matching TRBD1. V lost 5 bases to trimming and J lost 6 bases; unmatched junction nucleotides: 4. CDR1 and CDR2 (germline): SGHNT, YYREEE (reference sequence). This CDR3 region has 14 residues. Written as DNA, the CDR3 is TGTGCCAGCAGGGGGGACAGGGGAGATGAAAAACTGTTTTTT. This gives the protein CASRGDRGDEKLFF.

This clone was recorded a few times. This chain links TRBV10-2 with TRBJ2-7; 7 nucleotides match TRBD1. V shed 4 bases, J shed 4 bases, and the junction held 13 bases outside the gene matches. The CDR3 has 16 amino acids. Germline V gives CDR1 WSHSY, CDR2 SAAADI. Here the CDR3 DNA reads TGCGCCAGCAGTGTGTATTCCTCAGGGGGTAGGTACGAGCAGTACTTC. Protein: CASSVYSSGGRYEQYF.

J is TRBJ2-6 and V is TRBV6-5; D gene ambiguous. Trimming cost V 6 bases and J 2 bases, with 11 bases left between them. This CDR3 has 15 amino acids. Germline values: CDR1 MNHEY, CDR2 SVGAGI. The CDR3 bases are TGTGCCAGCAGATACATGAAGCCTGGGGCCAACGTCCTGACTTTC. It translates to CASRYMKPGANVLTF.

This clone was observed a single time. This sequence joins TRBV10-3 and TRBJ2-1; maybe TRBD1 (5 bases). V was cut by 2 bases and J by 5 bases, with 13 bases left in between. CDR3 length equals 15 residues. Germline V gene sequence: CDR1 ENHRY, CDR2 SYGVKD. Written as DNA, the CDR3 is TGTGCCATCAGTGAGCAAGTGGGGCCAAACAATGAGCAGTTCTTC. As protein: CAISEQVGPNNEQFF.

The V and J genes are TRBV7-9 and TRBJ1-2, with TRBD1 matching over 7 bases. From germline, CDR1 is SEHNR and CDR2 FQNEAQ (reference sequence). V lost 2 bases and J lost 10; bases outside the gene matches: 10. The CDR3 totals 14 residues. Written as DNA, the CDR3 is TGTGCCAGCAGCTTAACGAAGGGGGCGGATATCTACACCTTC. Protein: CASSLTKGADIYTF.

This chain uses TRBV29-1 with TRBJ1-1; D call uncertain. The germline V gene has CDR1 SQVTM and CDR2 ANQGSEA. The CDR3 runs to 15 residues. Trimming pared 3 bases from V and 4 bases from J, leaving 18 bases between. DNA for the CDR3: TGCAGCGTTGAGGAGGCCGAGACCCTCGGCACTGAAGCTTTCTTT. Translated: CSVEEAETLGTEAFF.

The chain is built from TRBV2 and TRBJ1-1, with 7 positions matching TRBD1. V dropped 8 bases and J dropped 10; count of bases not matched to a gene: 10. Germline assignment: CDR1 SNHLY and CDR2 FYNNEI. The CDR3 has 12 amino acids. CDR3 amino acids: CASGGQSFVAFF. CDR3 DNA sequence: TGTGCCAGCGGGGGACAGTCTTTCGTAGCTTTCTTT.

This rearrangement joins TRBV9 to TRBJ2-5; unclear D gene. The germline V and J ends were trimmed by 3 bases and 1 base, with 13 bases remaining between them. Germline assignment: CDR1 SGDLS and CDR2 YYNGEE. This CDR3 has 15 residues. CDR3 DNA: TGTGCCAGCAGCGAAGGAAGTGGGCGCCAAGAGACCCAGTACTTC. Residues: CASSEGSGRQETQYF. The full variable domain, rest sourced from reference TRBV9 and TRBJ2-5, is DSGVTQTPKHLITATGQRVTLRCSPRSGDLSVYWYQQSLDQGLQFLIQYYNGEERAKGNILERFSAQQFPDLHSELNLSSLELGDSALYFCASSEGSGRQETQYFGPGTRLLVL.

This clone showed up just a few times. V gene TRBV2 combines with J gene TRBJ2-7; D possibly corresponds to TRBD2 (6 bases). This CDR3 region has 11 residues. The germline CDR1 and CDR2 sequences are SNHLY and FYNNEI. V lost 8 bases and J lost 4, with 9 bases in between. As DNA, the CDR3 is TGTGCCAGCGGGACTGAGTACGAGCAGTACTTC. Its protein product is CASGTEYEQYF.

This clone was seen just once. This chain joins TRBV11-2 and TRBJ2-7; 9 nucleotides match TRBD1. From germline, CDR1 is SGHAT and CDR2 FQNNGV. The CDR3 runs to 17 residues. The V segment lost 1 base and the J segment 2 bases; nucleotides outside the gene matches: 9. The CDR3 bases are TGTGCCAGCAGCTTAGCAGGGACAGGGATGTTAACCTACGAGCAGTACTTC. Its translation: CASSLAGTGMLTYEQYF.

V is TRBV5-8 and J is TRBJ1-1; perhaps TRBD1 as D (5 bases). This CDR3 contains 15 residues. Trimming took 0 bases from V and 1 from J, leaving 10 bases between them. Germline values: CDR1 SGHTS, CDR2 YDEGEE. CDR3 in amino acids: CASSLERGGNTEAFF. CDR3 nucleotides: TGTGCCAGCAGCTTGGAGCGGGGGGGGAACACTGAAGCTTTCTTT.

This sequence joins TRBV18 and TRBJ1-4; 7 nucleotides agree with TRBD1. This CDR3 region has 15 residues. In germline, CDR1 is KGHSH, CDR2 LQKENI. Trimming removed 6 bases from V and 4 bases from J; junction bases left unmatched: 8. DNA of the CDR3: TGTGCCAGCTCCCCGGGGACAGAGGTTAATGAAAAACTGTTTTTT. It yields the protein CASSPGTEVNEKLFF.

This clone was seen more than once but under ten times. The rearrangement links TRBV7-6 to TRBJ2-2; 10 bases are shared with TRBD2. This CDR3 has 15 residues. Trimming cost V 5 bases and J 6 bases; bases outside gene matches: 6. Germline CDR1 is SGHVS and CDR2 is FNYEAQ. The CDR3 protein is CASSPSGGDAGELFF. CDR3 in DNA: TGTGCCAGCAGCCCAAGCGGGGGGGACGCCGGGGAGCTGTTTTTT.

This sequence joins TRBV23-1 and TRBJ2-5; the D gene is possibly TRBD1 (5 bases). Judging by the DNA end, TRBJ2-7 fits better; the J call may be wrong. TRBV23-1 is labeled an ORF, and its function is uncertain. This CDR3 comprises 14 residues. CDR3 region: CASSQSGQPYEQYF. The CDR3 nucleotides are TGCGCCAGCAGTCAATCGGGGCAGCCCTACGAGCAGTACTTC.

This chain links TRBV14 with TRBJ2-3; 9 bases match TRBD2. The CDR3 sequence is 17 residues long. V shed 1 base, J shed 2 bases, and the junction held 7 bases outside the gene matches. Germline V gene sequence: CDR1 SGHDN, CDR2 FVKESK. The CDR3 is CASSQGRSGGHTDTQYF. The CDR3 DNA is TGTGCCAGCAGCCAAGGGCGTAGCGGGGGACACACAGATACGCAGTATTTT.

Worth noting for this clone: The junction and the germline gene differ at one end; a read error may be behind it. The CDR3 DNA follows: TGTGCCAGCAACCAGCGGGGGACAGGGTACTCCCACGAGCAGTACTTC. Amino acids: CASNQRGTGYSHEQYF. The chain recombines TRBV5-5 with TRBJ2-7; D possibly corresponds to TRBD1 (9 bases). The CDR3 is made up of 16 amino acids. CDR1 and CDR2 (germline): SGHKS, YYEKEE (reference sequence).

This clone came up a few times. The chain is built from TRBV10-3 and TRBJ2-2; D is unclear. V was shortened by 3 bases and J by 1 base, with 12 bases between the two germline ends. CDR3 length equals 16 residues. Germline values: CDR1 ENHRY, CDR2 SYGVKD. CDR3 sequence: CAISELGQGNTGELFF. The CDR3 coding sequence is TGTGCCATCAGTGAATTGGGCCAAGGGAACACCGGGGAGCTGTTTTTT.

This clone appeared a single time. The chain combines TRBV7-9 with TRBJ1-1; no definite D call. The germline V and J ends were trimmed by 2 bases and 1 base, with 5 bases remaining between them. Germline assignment: CDR1 SEHNR and CDR2 FQNEAQ (reference sequence). The length of the CDR3 is 13 residues. The CDR3 region is CASSLTGNTEAFF. CDR3 DNA sequence: TGTGCCAGCAGCTTAACTGGGAACACTGAAGCTTTCTTT.

The CDR3 DNA reads TGTGCCAGCAGTGAAGTAGGGGCAGGGGGTGCCTACGAGCAGTACTTC. This codes for CASSEVGAGGAYEQYF. The chain links TRBV6-1 to TRBJ2-7, with 7 bases matching TRBD1. The CDR3 totals 16 residues. The trim removed 1 base at V and 2 bases at J, leaving 8 bases unmatched. CDR1 is MNHNS, CDR2 SASEGT, per germline.

This clone was found a few times. V gene TRBV7-2 combines with J gene TRBJ1-4; 12 nucleotides align to TRBD1. The trim removed 4 bases at V and 5 bases at J, leaving 8 bases unmatched. Germline V gene data show CDR1 as SGHTA and CDR2 as FQGNSA. There are 17 residues in the CDR3. The CDR3 loop is CASSSPGQGAQNEKLFF. The CDR3, as DNA: TGTGCCAGCAGCTCACCGGGACAGGGGGCGCAAAATGAAAAACTGTTTTTT.

CDR3 in DNA: TGTGCCAGCAGTGAAGAGAGGGCCGGGACAGGGGAAGGGGTATTTGCAGCTTTCTTT. Amino acid sequence: CASSEERAGTGEGVFAAFF. V gene TRBV2 combines with J gene TRBJ1-1; TRBD1 agrees at 10 bases. The length of the CDR3 is 19 residues. V lost 1 base, J lost 10 bases, and 21 bases stayed unmatched. Germline loops: CDR1 SNHLY, CDR2 FYNNEI. Looking up the rest from reference TRBV2 and TRBJ1-1 gives the full variable domain: EPEVTQTPSHQVTQMGQEVILRCVPISNHLYFYWYRQILGQKVEFLVSFYNNEISEKSEIFDDQFSVERPDGSNFTLKIRSTKLEDSAMYFCASSEERAGTGEGVFAAFFGQGTRLTVV.